The 24 T cell receptor beta chains below were found in one sample sequenced in a study of blood T cells in healthy people across ages. Alongside a J-beta primer mix, a sample-barcoded 5' primer served in a second PCR lasting roughly 7 to 11 cycles. TCRdb ran MiXCR on the 5' RACE reads and lists one entry per CDR3 protein. The sample lists 850,000 or so distinct CDR3 sequences; more than 25% were seen once. Source material: blood. The receptors stem from a woman of 80 years or more in good health.

This clonotype was picked up a small number of times. This may arise from a read error, as a much more abundant clone is one base away. This chain links TRBV20-1 with TRBJ1-2; TRBD1 matches at 12 bases. Germline values: CDR1 DFQATT, CDR2 SNEGSKA (reference sequence). The CDR3 spans 14 residues. V shed 4 bases and J 5 bases; nucleotides not matched to a gene: 5. Here the CDR3 DNA reads TGCAGTGCTAAGGGACAGGGGGCTAGGTATGGCTACACCTTC. It codes for CSAKGQGARYGYTF.

With regard to this clonotype: The junction departs from the called germline gene at one end, perhaps through a read error. The rearrangement uses TRBV18 and TRBJ2-5; D remains ambiguous. Germline V gene data show CDR1 as KGHSH and CDR2 as LQKENI. CDR3 length: 13 amino acids. The CDR3 DNA follows: TGTGTCAGCTCACTGGGCCCTCAAGAGACCCAGTACTTC. Translating gives CVSSLGPQETQYF.

This clonotype was counted a few times. V and J are TRBV11-1 and TRBJ2-1, with D unresolved. The CDR3 runs to 13 residues. In germline, CDR1 is SGHAT, CDR2 FQDESV (reference sequence). The germline V and J ends were trimmed by 1 base and 13 bases, with 14 bases remaining between them. The DNA of the CDR3 is TGTGCCAGCAGCTTAGATTTCCCAGAGACCCAGTTCTTC. This translates into CASSLDFPETQFF. The full variable domain, rest sourced from reference TRBV11-1 and TRBJ2-1, is EAEVAQSPRYKITEKSQAVAFWCDPISGHATLYWYRQILGQGPELLVQFQDESVVDDSQLPKDRFSAERLKGVDSTLKIQPAELGDSAMYLCASSLDFPETQFFGPGTRLTVL.

V usage is TRBV5-1 and J usage is TRBJ2-3; D may be TRBD1 (5 bases). In germline, CDR1 is SGHRS, CDR2 YFSETQ. V was trimmed by 5 bases and J by 2 bases, leaving 12 bases between them. The CDR3 is made up of 14 amino acids. CDR3 residues: CASRLTVTTDTQYF. CDR3 coding DNA: TGCGCCAGCAGATTGACAGTCACCACAGATACGCAGTATTTT.

The chain is built from TRBV6-1 and TRBJ1-1; TRBD1 is a possible D gene (6 bases). The CDR3 has 14 amino acids. V lost 3 bases and J 3 bases, leaving 11 bases between the germline ends. The V gene's germline CDR1 is MNHNS and CDR2 SASEGT. Written as DNA, the CDR3 is TGTGCCAGCAGTGAGGTGGACAGCCACACTGAAGCTTTCTTT. Protein product: CASSEVDSHTEAFF.

V is TRBV10-1 and J is TRBJ2-2, with D unresolved. The CDR3 length is 12 residues. V lost 9 bases and J 1 base, leaving 6 bases between the germline ends. Germline CDR1 is WNHNN and CDR2 is SYGVQD (reference sequence). The CDR3 DNA follows: TGCGCCAGTGGTAGGAACACCGGGGAGCTGTTTTTT. Translation: CASGRNTGELFF.

This clonotype was counted at least ten times. The chain has TRBV19 and TRBJ1-2; 12 bases are a match to TRBD1. The CDR3 covers 20 residues. Germline V gene sequence: CDR1 LNHDA, CDR2 SQIVND (reference sequence). Unmatched junction bases numbered 19, after V lost 8 bases and J lost 0 bases. CDR3 in DNA: TGTGCCAGTTTACGGGACAGGGGGCGAGCAGGGATCGGCACTAACTATGGCTACACCTTC. Encoded protein: CASLRDRGRAGIGTNYGYTF.

In this sample, this clonotype turned up many times. V is TRBV6-5 and J is TRBJ2-5, with D perhaps TRBD1 or TRBD2 (5 bases each). Germline values: CDR1 MNHEY, CDR2 SVGAGI. V dropped 0 bases and J dropped 5 bases, with 19 bases sitting between them. The CDR3 contains 17 residues. CDR3 nucleotides: TGTGCCAGCAGTTACTCTCGGAACCCGGGGCGCAGGGAGACCCAGTACTTC. Protein: CASSYSRNPGRRETQYF.

The rearrangement uses TRBV20-1 and TRBJ1-2; D call uncertain. The CDR3 extends over 11 amino acids. Per the germline V gene, CDR1 is DFQATT and CDR2 is SNEGSKA (reference sequence). Between the trimmed V and J ends, which lost 4 bases and 6 bases, there was a span of 9 bases. CDR3 sequence reads: CSATGSHGYTF. CDR3 nucleotides: TGCAGTGCTACAGGATCTCATGGCTACACCTTC.

This clonotype was counted at least ten times. This chain links TRBV7-2 with TRBJ2-1; 13 positions match TRBD2. Trimming at V came to 2 bases and at J to 0 bases, leaving 4 bases not matched to a gene. CDR1 and CDR2 (germline): SGHTA, FQGNSA. This CDR3 contains 18 residues. The DNA for the CDR3 is TGTGCCAGCAGCTTACCGGGACTAGCGGGGAGCTCCTACAATGAGCAGTTCTTC. Translating gives CASSLPGLAGSSYNEQFF.

A word on this clonotype: One end of the junction does not line up with germline, which may come from a read error. The chain is built from TRBV29-1 and TRBJ2-5; D could derive from TRBD1 or TRBD2 (5 bases each). The CDR3 covers 13 residues. The germline V gene encodes CDR1 SQVTM and CDR2 ANQGSEA. CDR3 nucleotides: TGCAGCGCTTGGGACCGGACTGGAGAGCCCCAGTACTTC. As protein: CSAWDRTGEPQYF.

A single count supports this clonotype. This sequence joins TRBV7-9 and TRBJ2-1; D may be TRBD1 (6 bases). With 4 bases removed from V and 3 bases from J, the gap between germline ends came to 16 bases. Germline V gene data show CDR1 as SEHNR and CDR2 as FQNEAQ (reference sequence). CDR3 length: 16 residues. CDR3 in DNA: TGTGCCAGCAGCTCCCTAGGTGGGACACTCTACAATGAGCAGTTCTTC. Translating gives CASSSLGGTLYNEQFF.

This clonotype occurred a few times. A much larger clonotype is one base distant, so this may be a read error. CDR3 nucleotide sequence: TGCGCCAGCAGCTGGGACATCAGTGGTGAGCAGTACTTC. It specifies CASSWDISGEQYF. The chain links TRBV5-1 to TRBJ2-7; D perhaps matches TRBD1 (6 bases). Germline CDR1 reads SGHRS; CDR2 reads YFSETQ. The CDR3 consists of 13 residues. The V end lost 3 bases, the J end lost 7 bases, and 14 bases lay between the germline ends.

Concerning this clonotype itself: This may stem from a read error, because a much larger clone lies one nucleotide away. V is TRBV18 and J is TRBJ2-5, with 7 nucleotides matching TRBD1. Germline V gene sequence: CDR1 KGHSH, CDR2 LQKENI. CDR3 length equals 14 residues. The ends lost 3 bases at V and 11 bases at J; junction bases unmatched: 12. For the CDR3, the DNA is TGTGCCAGCTCACCTCAGGGACAGAACAATGAGCAGTACTTC. It translates to CASSPQGQNNEQYF.

The table lists this clonotype with a few counts. The chain has TRBV27 and TRBJ1-1; no firm D call. Germline V CDR1 and CDR2: MNHEY, SMNVEV (reference sequence). CDR3 length equals 13 residues. With 2 bases removed from V and 6 bases from J, the gap between germline ends came to 10 bases. The CDR3 DNA sequence: TGTGCCAGCAGTTTAACCAAGGGCGCTGAAGCTTTCTTT. Translation gives CASSLTKGAEAFF.

This clonotype has a count of ten or more. This chain connects TRBV7-2 to TRBJ2-3; D gene ambiguous. In germline, CDR1 is SGHTA, CDR2 FQGNSA. The CDR3 extends over 14 amino acids. The V end was cut by 3 bases, the J end by 6 bases, with 13 bases between. In DNA, the CDR3 is TGTGCCAGCAGCTTTAGAGCGCTACGGGATACGCAGTATTTT. This translates into CASSFRALRDTQYF.

The genes are TRBV20-1 and TRBJ2-7; D is uncertain. Germline CDR1 reads DFQATT; CDR2 reads SNEGSKA (reference sequence). The V end lost 6 bases, the J end lost 7 bases, and 10 bases lay between the germline ends. The CDR3 loop spans 10 amino acids. CDR3 sequence reads: CSAQIGEQYF. The CDR3 DNA reads as TGCAGTGCCCAAATAGGGGAGCAGTACTTC.

This chain connects TRBV4-3 to TRBJ2-1; TRBD2 might be the D (6 bases). V dropped 1 base and J dropped 5 bases, with 15 bases sitting between them. The CDR3 spans 16 residues. Germline-derived CDR1 and CDR2 are LGHNA and YSLEER. CDR3 coding DNA: TGCGCCAGCAGCCAAGCGACGGAGGGCCTCAACAATGAGCAGTTCTTC. Amino acid sequence: CASSQATEGLNNEQFF.

V is TRBV19 and J is TRBJ2-2; D perhaps matches TRBD1 (6 bases). From germline, CDR1 is LNHDA and CDR2 SQIVND (reference sequence). Between the trimmed V and J ends, which lost 7 bases and 2 bases, there was a span of 14 bases. The CDR3 has 15 amino acids. CDR3 DNA: TGTGCCAGTAATCGGGACATCAGAAACACCGGGGAGCTGTTTTTT. Its translation: CASNRDIRNTGELFF.

J is TRBJ1-1 and V is TRBV5-1, with a tentative D call TRBD1 (6 bases). The CDR3 runs 16 residues. Germline values: CDR1 SGHRS, CDR2 YFSETQ. V was cut by 0 bases and J by 0 bases, with 12 bases left in between. The CDR3 reads CASSLAARGLNTEAFF. DNA of the CDR3: TGCGCCAGCAGCTTGGCGGCCAGGGGACTGAACACTGAAGCTTTCTTT.

This clonotype was picked up many times. The J gene is TRBJ1-4, the V gene TRBV4-3, with TRBD1 matching 7 bases. From germline, CDR1 is LGHNA and CDR2 YSLEER. This CDR3 is 16 amino acids long. V shed 0 bases and J 5 bases; nucleotides not matched to a gene: 6. The CDR3 coding sequence is TGCGCCAGCAGCCAAGACATACAGGGACAGAATGAAAAACTGTTTTTT. Its translation: CASSQDIQGQNEKLFF.

The chain recombines TRBV7-2 with TRBJ1-5, with 7 bases fitting TRBD1. This CDR3 is 16 amino acids long. Germline V lookup: CDR1 SGHTA, CDR2 FQGNSA. V trimming: 3 bases; J trimming: 7 bases; junction bases outside the gene matches: 12. In DNA form, the CDR3 reads TGTGCCAGCAGCTTTCAGGGGGTAAGGGGGTTGCAGCCCCAGCATTTT. Its translation: CASSFQGVRGLQPQHF.

This clonotype was seen at least ten times. J is TRBJ2-1 and V is TRBV2; D possibly corresponds to TRBD1 (6 bases). Germline V gene sequence: CDR1 SNHLY, CDR2 FYNNEI. The germline V and J ends were trimmed by 6 bases and 10 bases, with 16 bases remaining between them. CDR3 size: 13 residues. The CDR3 reads CASSRLGAEEQFF. The CDR3 DNA sequence: TGTGCCAGCAGCCGTTTGGGGGCGGAGGAGCAGTTCTTC.

For this clonotype: A read error may be the cause here, since a much bigger clone is one base away. J is TRBJ2-1 and V is TRBV3-1, with D perhaps TRBD1 or TRBD2 (6 bases each). Germline CDR1 is LGHDT and CDR2 is YNNKEL (reference sequence). The CDR3 is 16 residues long. The CDR3 nucleotides read TGTGCCAGCAGCCCACCGGGACCCAGGAGGGGGTATGAGCGGTTCTTC. This encodes CASSPPGPRRGYERFF.